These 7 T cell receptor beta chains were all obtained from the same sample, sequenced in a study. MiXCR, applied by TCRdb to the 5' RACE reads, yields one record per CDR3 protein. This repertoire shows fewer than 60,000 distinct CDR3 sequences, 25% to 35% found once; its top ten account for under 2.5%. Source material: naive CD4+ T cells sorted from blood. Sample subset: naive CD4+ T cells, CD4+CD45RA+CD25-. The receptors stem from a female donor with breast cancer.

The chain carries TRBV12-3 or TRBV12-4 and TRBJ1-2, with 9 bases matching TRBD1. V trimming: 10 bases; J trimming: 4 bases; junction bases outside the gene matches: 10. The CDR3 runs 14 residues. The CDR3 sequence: CANTSLDRGYGYTF. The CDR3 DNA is TGTGCCAACACGTCCCTGGACAGGGGCTATGGCTACACCTTC.

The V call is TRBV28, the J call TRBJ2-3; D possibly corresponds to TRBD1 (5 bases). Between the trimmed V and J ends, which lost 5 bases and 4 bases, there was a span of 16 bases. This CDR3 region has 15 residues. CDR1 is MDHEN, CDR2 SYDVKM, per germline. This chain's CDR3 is CASSQGNKVPDTQYF. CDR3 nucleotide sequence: TGTGCCAGCAGTCAGGGAAATAAGGTCCCAGATACGCAGTATTTT.

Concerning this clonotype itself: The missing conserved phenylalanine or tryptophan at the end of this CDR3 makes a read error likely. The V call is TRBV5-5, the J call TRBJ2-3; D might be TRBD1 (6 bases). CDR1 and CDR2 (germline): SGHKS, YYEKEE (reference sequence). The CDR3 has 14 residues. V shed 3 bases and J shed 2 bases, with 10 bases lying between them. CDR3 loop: CASSYDRPTDTQYS. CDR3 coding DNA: TGTGCCAGCAGCTACGACAGGCCCACAGATACGCAGTATTCT.

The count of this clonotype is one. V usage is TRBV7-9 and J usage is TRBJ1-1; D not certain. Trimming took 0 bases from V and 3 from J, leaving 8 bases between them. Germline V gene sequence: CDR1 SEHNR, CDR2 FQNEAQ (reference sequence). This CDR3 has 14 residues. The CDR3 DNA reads TGTGCCAGCAGCTTAGCCTCCGTTGACACTGAAGCTTTCTTT. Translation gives CASSLASVDTEAFF.

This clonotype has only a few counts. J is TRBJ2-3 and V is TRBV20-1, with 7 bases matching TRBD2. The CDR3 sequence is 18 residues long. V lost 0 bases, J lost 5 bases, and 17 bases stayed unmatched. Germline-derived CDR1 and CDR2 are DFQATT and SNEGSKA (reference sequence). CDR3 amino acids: CSARDNPGGRQRQDTQYF. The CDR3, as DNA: TGCAGTGCTAGAGATAACCCGGGGGGACGGCAGCGGCAAGATACGCAGTATTTT.

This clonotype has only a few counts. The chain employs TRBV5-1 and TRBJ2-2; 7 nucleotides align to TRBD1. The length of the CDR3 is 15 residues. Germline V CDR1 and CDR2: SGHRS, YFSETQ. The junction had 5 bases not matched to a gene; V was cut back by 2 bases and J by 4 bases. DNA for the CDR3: TGCGCCAGCAGCTTAAGGTCAGGGGGCACCGGGGAGCTGTTTTTT. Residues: CASSLRSGGTGELFF.

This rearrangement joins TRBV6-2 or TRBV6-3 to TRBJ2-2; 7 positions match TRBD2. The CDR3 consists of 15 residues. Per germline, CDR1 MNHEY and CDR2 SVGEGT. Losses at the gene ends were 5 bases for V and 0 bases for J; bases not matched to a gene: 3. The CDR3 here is CASSRTSANTGELFF. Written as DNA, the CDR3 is TGTGCCAGCAGTCGAACTAGCGCGAACACCGGGGAGCTGTTTTTT.